This section outlines one T cell receptor beta chain sequence together with its context. The antigen is undetermined. TCRdb keeps only in-frame clones here, not all; method: immunoSEQ multiplex PCR. The table has roughly 3,700 clones, 74% seen once. These data belong to a study of T cell repertoires in ileal Crohn's disease. Findings and caveats of the study: Sorted CD8 T cells held more high-frequency clones than CD4. Every patient over 26.8% clonality showed endoscopic recurrence. Active smokers at surgery had more clonal expansions than non-smokers.

The CDR3 runs 16 residues. The V gene lost 6 bases and the J gene lost 5 bases, with 20 bases spanning the gap. Looked up from germline, CDR1 is SGHVS and CDR2 is FNYEAQ. This TCR derives from an adult with Crohn's disease. This chain joins TRBV7-6 and TRBJ1-3, with D possibly matching TRBD1 (5 bases). Sequencing used ileal tissue. The CDR3, as DNA: TGTGCCAGCAGTCTTGATTACCGGGACTCGAGAAACACCATATATTTT. It codes for CASSLDYRDSRNTIYF.